The source of this T cell receptor (beta chain) is a study of metastatic and nonmetastatic thyroid tumors (dated by TCRdb to the early 2020s). About the investigation overall: Repertoires were compared across peripheral blood and tumor or nodule tissue samples from malignant and benign thyroid patients. Beyond this particular receptor, the publication reports: TCR beta diversity was reported as significantly higher in malignant tumors than in benign nodules, in both blood and tumor samples.

Before undergoing thyroid surgery, none of the patients had been given any kind of treatment. Using T-cell receptor beta sequencing, the study looked back at clinical samples from patients collected from the early 2010s to the late 2010s. Library preparation was by PCR. These reads were obtained on an Illumina HiSeq 4000. High-throughput sequencing was used to profile the TCR beta-chain CDR3 region of every patient. As for the original processing: The researchers built a classifier to tell apart papillary thyroid cancer patients with distant metastasis, based on CDR3 differences among clinicopathological groups. To measure repertoire diversity the researchers used the Shannon index, while the Morisita-Horn index served to gauge how similar the tumor and blood repertoires were. TCRdb redid the processing of the public reads, applying fastp at Q25 and MiXCR, and retained in-frame beta chains. TCRdb, not the original authors, processed these V and J calls. The sample profile shows some 16,000 clones; around 13% of them were found once. The top ten hold approximately 30% of the sample.

Remarks on this clone: Its target antigen remains unknown. Base-call qualities are not available, and no considerably larger clone is one nucleotide away.

The CDR3 runs 14 amino acids, cysteine and phenylalanine included. Of all the DNA, just the CDR3 is kept, 42 bases in frame from base 1. Based on the germline V gene, the CDR1 and CDR2 sequences are KGHDR and SFDVKD. A distance of 6 bases separates the germline ends of V and J, which lose 1 base and 3 bases respectively. This TCR was recovered from a female donor with papillary thyroid cancer or a benign thyroid nodule (not recorded which). Some clones in this sample may be carry-over from other donors' samples. The chain uses TRBV24-1 and TRBJ1-5, with the identity of the D gene unclear. Material: blood. This receptor has the CDR3 CATSDFLNNQPQHF. In nucleotide form, the sequence is TGTGCCACCAGTGATTTCTTAAACAATCAGCCCCAGCATTTT.